These 20 T cell receptor beta chains were all obtained from the same sample, sequenced in a study of OX40 agonist ivuxolimab in advanced cancers. The library was obtained by the immunoSEQ multiplex PCR assay. TCRdb retrieved this table from immuneACCESS and kept in-frame rearrangements only. Not all clones are present; in checked studies, unresolved V genes account for under half, and no reason is known for the remainder. The sample includes some 83,000 clones, with 75% to 95% observed a single time. The ten biggest clones cover 8.4% of the sample. The material sequenced was CD4+ or CD8+ T cells sorted from blood, taken in a trial of the OX40 agonist ivuxolimab. All receptors come from an adult with an advanced solid tumor such as melanoma, head and neck, liver or kidney cancer.

This clone has a handful of counts. The genes are TRBV9 and TRBJ1-5; maybe TRBD1 (6 bases). Germline V lookup: CDR1 SGDLS, CDR2 YYNGEE. V lost 0 bases and J lost 5, with 9 bases in between. There are 14 residues in the CDR3. The CDR3 region is CASSVGGGDQPQHF. DNA of the CDR3: TGTGCCAGCAGCGTAGGGGGGGGCGATCAGCCCCAGCATTTT.

The gene calls are TRBV5-4 and TRBJ2-2; TRBD2 aligns across 7 bases. Germline V CDR1 and CDR2: SGHNT, YYREEE (reference sequence). The CDR3 extends over 17 amino acids. The ends lost 2 bases at V and 0 bases at J; junction bases unmatched: 7. For the CDR3, the DNA is TGTGCCAGCAGCTTTGTGCCAGCGGGGACGAACACCGGGGAGCTGTTTTTT. It codes for CASSFVPAGTNTGELFF. The variable domain in full, completed from reference TRBV5-4 and TRBJ2-2, reads ETGVTQSPTHLIKTRGQQVTLRCSSQSGHNTVSWYQQALGQGPQFIFQYYREEENGRGNFPPRFSGLQFPNYSSELNVNALELDDSALYLCASSFVPAGTNTGELFFGEGSRLTVL.

The rearrangement links TRBV7-2 to TRBJ1-2; D call uncertain. CDR3 length equals 14 residues. Germline CDR1 and CDR2: SGHTA and FQGNSA. V was cut by 5 bases and J by 0 bases, with 10 bases left in between. The CDR3 nucleotides read TGTGCCAGCAGCCCGGACGTAGCTAACTATGGCTACACCTTC. Its protein is CASSPDVANYGYTF.

To note about this clone: This sample also contains other DNA sequences that code for the same CDR3. The chain combines TRBV30 with TRBJ1-1; D remains unclear. Germline-derived CDR1 and CDR2 are GTSNPN and SVGIG (reference sequence). V dropped 0 bases and J dropped 3 bases, with 2 bases sitting between them. This CDR3 region has 11 residues. The CDR3, as DNA: TGTGCCTGGAGTGTATACACTGAAGCTTTCTTT. Protein sequence: CAWSVYTEAFF.

This chain connects TRBV6-5 to TRBJ2-1; perhaps TRBD2 as D (6 bases). Trimming removed 6 bases from V and 1 base from J, with 10 bases in between. The germline V gene has CDR1 MNHEY and CDR2 SVGAGI. The CDR3 is made up of 14 amino acids. As DNA, the CDR3 is TGTGCCAGCAGCAAGCGGGCTTCCTACAATGAGCAGTTCTTC. Protein product: CASSKRASYNEQFF.

This chain uses TRBV9 with TRBJ1-5; D is undetermined. CDR1 is SGDLS, CDR2 YYNGEE, per germline. The V end lost 3 bases, the J end lost 7 bases, and 14 bases lay between the germline ends. This CDR3 contains 14 residues. The CDR3 nucleotides read TGTGCCAGCAGCGCCTCCATCTCGGACCAGCCCCAGCATTTT. Encoded protein: CASSASISDQPQHF.

CDR3 sequence reads: CASSLGNTEAFF. The CDR3 nucleotides are TGTGCCAGCAGTTTGGGAAATACTGAAGCTTTCTTT. The V and J genes are TRBV28 and TRBJ1-1; D gene unclear. The ends were cut back, 3 bases at V and 5 bases at J, with 7 bases in the middle. CDR1 and CDR2 (germline): MDHEN, SYDVKM. The CDR3 has 12 amino acids.

The rearrangement joins TRBV6-1 to TRBJ2-1; 12 nucleotides agree with TRBD2. CDR1 MNHNS and CDR2 SASEGT come from the germline V gene. The V and J ends lost 2 bases and 9 bases, in that order; junction bases with no gene match: 5. CDR3 length equals 15 residues. The CDR3 DNA reads TGTGCCAGCAGTGAACAGGGACTAGCGGGCGGTGAGCAGTTCTTC. Protein: CASSEQGLAGGEQFF.

The chain combines TRBV30 with TRBJ1-1; unclear D gene. CDR1 is GTSNPN, CDR2 SVGIG, per germline (reference sequence). The CDR3 has 11 amino acids. Trimming took 2 bases from V and 6 from J, leaving 7 bases between them. The CDR3 spells CAWSWEAEAFF. The CDR3 DNA reads TGTGCCTGGAGTTGGGAGGCTGAAGCTTTCTTT.

The chain uses TRBV9 and TRBJ2-3; D is possibly TRBD2 (5 bases). Trimming removed 2 bases at V and 2 bases at J, with 9 bases between. Per germline, CDR1 SGDLS and CDR2 YYNGEE. CDR3 length equals 14 residues. CDR3 sequence (DNA): TGTGCCAGCAGCGTTGACGGACTCACAGATACGCAGTATTTT. It translates to CASSVDGLTDTQYF.

This clone occurred once. The chain recombines TRBV13 with TRBJ1-2, with D perhaps TRBD1 (5 bases). The CDR3 covers 16 residues. Trimming left V 1 base short and J 4 bases short, with 16 bases between. Germline assignment: CDR1 PRHDT and CDR2 FYEKMQ (reference sequence). CDR3 nucleotides: TGTGCCAGCAGCTTAGCTGGGACTGCCCCTGTCTATGGCTACACCTTC. Translating gives CASSLAGTAPVYGYTF. The complete variable domain, with remaining parts taken from reference TRBV13 and TRBJ1-2, reads AAGVIQSPRHLIKEKRETATLKCYPIPRHDTVYWYQQGPGQDPQFLISFYEKMQSDKGSIPDRFSAQQFSDYHSELNMSSLELGDSALYFCASSLAGTAPVYGYTFGSGTRLTVV.

The J gene is TRBJ1-5, the V gene TRBV28, with D maybe TRBD1 (6 bases). Deletions cut 3 bases from V and 4 bases from J, with 13 bases between. The CDR3 is 15 amino acids. CDR1 is MDHEN and CDR2 is SYDVKM in the germline V gene. In nucleotides, the CDR3 is TGTGCCAGCAGTTTGAGTACAGGGCTAAATCAGCCCCAGCATTTT. Translated: CASSLSTGLNQPQHF.

This chain links TRBV7-6 with TRBJ2-3, with 12 bases that match TRBD2. The CDR3 spans 18 residues. CDR1 is SGHVS and CDR2 is FNYEAQ in the germline V gene. Trimming took 6 bases from V and 0 from J; bases not matched to a gene: 10. CDR3 loop: CASSTGTSGRSSTDTQYF. CDR3 coding DNA: TGTGCCAGCAGTACCGGGACTAGCGGGCGTTCTAGCACAGATACGCAGTATTTT.

This clone has only one observation. The chain combines TRBV4-3 with TRBJ1-1; D might be TRBD1 (5 bases). The CDR3 loop spans 13 amino acids. The germline V gene has CDR1 LGHNA and CDR2 YSLEER. Trimming removed 4 bases at V and 4 bases at J, with 10 bases between. CDR3 coding DNA: TGCGCCAGCAGCCCGGCAGGGTCCACTGAAGCTTTCTTT. This gives the protein CASSPAGSTEAFF.

The rearrangement joins TRBV28 to TRBJ1-5, with D perhaps matching TRBD1 (5 bases). The CDR3 runs to 18 residues. The ends were cut back, 4 bases at V and 5 bases at J, with 24 bases in the middle. The V gene's germline CDR1 is MDHEN and CDR2 SYDVKM. The DNA of the CDR3 is TGTGCCAGCAGTTCACACCCGCCGGAAGCGGGGACGGATCAGCCCCAGCATTTT. Protein product: CASSSHPPEAGTDQPQHF.

In its sample, this clone was seen once. V usage is TRBV9 and J usage is TRBJ2-5; D perhaps matches TRBD1 (6 bases). Trimming took off 4 bases at V and 2 bases at J, with 15 bases between the two ends. CDR1 is SGDLS and CDR2 is YYNGEE in the germline V gene. This CDR3 spans 15 amino acids. CDR3 protein: CASSIPGHPQETQYF. The CDR3 DNA sequence: TGTGCCAGCAGCATACCGGGACACCCGCAAGAGACCCAGTACTTC.

The V call is TRBV6-5, the J call TRBJ1-1, with D possibly TRBD1 on 6 matching bases. The germline gives CDR1 MNHEY, CDR2 SVGAGI. CDR3 size: 14 residues. The V and J ends lost 4 bases and 4 bases respectively, with 13 bases between them. As DNA, the CDR3 is TGTGCCAGCAGTTCCCAGGGGATAGGCACTGAAGCTTTCTTT. Protein sequence: CASSSQGIGTEAFF.

This chain uses TRBV7-3 with TRBJ2-2, with D unclear. The CDR3 loop spans 11 amino acids. The germline V and J ends were trimmed by 0 bases and 7 bases, with 0 bases remaining between them. Germline V lookup: CDR1 SGHTA, CDR2 FQGTGA. CDR3 amino acids: CASSLTGELFF. CDR3 coding DNA: TGTGCCAGCAGCTTAACCGGGGAGCTGTTTTTT.

This chain links TRBV6-6 with TRBJ1-1; D is uncertain. Germline values: CDR1 MNHNY, CDR2 SVGAGI (reference sequence). The CDR3 consists of 15 residues. V was shortened by 0 bases and J by 0 bases, with 8 bases between the two germline ends. DNA for the CDR3: TGTGCCAGCAGTTACTCGGGAGTTATGAACACTGAAGCTTTCTTT. Residues: CASSYSGVMNTEAFF.

This sequence joins TRBV9 and TRBJ2-1; maybe TRBD2 (6 bases). The CDR3 runs 16 residues. V lost 4 bases and J lost 0, with 14 bases in between. Germline V CDR1 and CDR2: SGDLS, YYNGEE. CDR3 in amino acids: CASSPPAGHSYNEQFF. In DNA form, the CDR3 reads TGTGCCAGCAGCCCCCCCGCGGGGCACTCCTACAATGAGCAGTTCTTC.